Below are 19 T cell receptor beta chains sequenced from a single sample in a study of T cell responses to AZD1222 COVID-19 vaccine. Here immunoSEQ multiplex PCR was the method, and the copy in TCRdb shows in-frame clones only, minus some. The sample has 100,000 to 150,000 clones, over 70% seen once. The input for sequencing was peripheral blood, taken on day 0 of AZD1222 vaccination. These receptor sequences come from an adult in good health.

The genes are TRBV5-1 and TRBJ2-5; no clear D. The CDR3 has 13 residues. V dropped 0 bases and J dropped 4 bases, with 7 bases sitting between them. In germline, CDR1 is SGHRS, CDR2 YFSETQ. For the CDR3, the DNA is TGCGCCAGCAGCTTGGTCCACGGAGAGACCCAGTACTTC. Protein: CASSLVHGETQYF. The variable domain in full, with the rest retrieved from reference TRBV5-1 and TRBJ2-5, is KAGVTQTPRYLIKTRGQQVTLSCSPISGHRSVSWYQQTPGQGLQFLFEYFSETQRNKGNFPGRFSGRQFSNSRSEMNVSTLELGDSALYLCASSLVHGETQYFGPGTRLLVL.

The CDR3 coding sequence is TGTGCCAGCAGCCCGGGACTAGCGGGGGGCAGGGACATTCAGTACTTC. This gives the protein CASSPGLAGGRDIQYF. The chain carries TRBV3-1 (or the pseudogene TRBV3-2) and TRBJ2-4; TRBD2 matches at 15 bases. Per germline, CDR1 LGHDT and CDR2 YNNKEL (reference sequence). The trim removed 4 bases at V and 8 bases at J, leaving 6 bases unmatched. This CDR3 spans 16 amino acids.

J is TRBJ2-1 and V is TRBV6-5; 9 bases are a match to TRBD2. Trimming took 6 bases from V and 9 from J; bases not matched to a gene: 12. Germline CDR1 MNHEY, CDR2 SVGAGI. The CDR3 extends over 15 amino acids. Here the CDR3 DNA reads TGTGCCAGCAGCCGCCGGACTAGCGATGGGGCTGAGCAGTTCTTC. This encodes CASSRRTSDGAEQFF.

V and J are TRBV11-3 and TRBJ2-1; D possibly matches TRBD1 or TRBD2 (6 bases each). V shed 5 bases and J shed 7 bases, with 18 bases lying between them. This CDR3 has 15 amino acids. The germline gives CDR1 SGHNT, CDR2 YENEEA. CDR3 loop: CASSAWTGARNEQFF. CDR3 DNA sequence: TGTGCCAGCAGCGCCTGGACGGGGGCGAGGAATGAGCAGTTCTTC.

This chain connects TRBV29-1 to TRBJ2-3; 9 nucleotides line up with TRBD2. V was pared by 2 bases and J by 1 base, with 7 bases of the junction left unmatched. In germline, CDR1 is SQVTM, CDR2 ANQGSEA. The CDR3 covers 16 residues. The CDR3 region is CSVETLAGMGTDTQYF. CDR3 DNA: TGCAGCGTTGAAACTCTAGCGGGGATGGGCACAGATACGCAGTATTTT.

The V and J genes are TRBV19 and TRBJ2-3, with 9 bases fitting TRBD2. Trimming removed 7 bases from V and 2 bases from J; junction bases left unmatched: 10. CDR1 is LNHDA and CDR2 is SQIVND in the germline V gene (reference sequence). The length of the CDR3 is 16 residues. The CDR3 here is CASTKGLAGFTDTQYF. The CDR3 coding sequence is TGTGCCAGTACCAAGGGGCTAGCGGGATTCACAGATACGCAGTATTTT. The full variable domain, rest sourced from reference TRBV19 and TRBJ2-3, is DGGITQSPKYLFRKEGQNVTLSCEQNLNHDAMYWYRQDPGQGLRLIYYSQIVNDFQKGDIAEGYSVSREKKESFPLTVTSAQKNPTAFYLCASTKGLAGFTDTQYFGPGTRLTVL.

This clone has just a few counts. The chain has TRBV19 and TRBJ2-1; D is uncertain. The CDR3 extends over 12 amino acids. The germline CDR1 and CDR2 sequences are LNHDA and SQIVND (reference sequence). Trimming stripped 1 base from V and 5 bases from J, with 3 bases between. CDR3 sequence reads: CASSIVDNEQFF. The CDR3 nucleotides are TGTGCCAGTAGTATAGTTGACAATGAGCAGTTCTTC.

This chain uses TRBV7-9 with TRBJ2-1; 10 bases are a match to TRBD2. The CDR3 covers 13 residues. Trimming removed 6 bases from V and 4 bases from J; junction bases left unmatched: 0. Germline CDR1 reads SEHNR; CDR2 reads FQNEAQ (reference sequence). The CDR3 region is CASRLAGYNEQFF. As DNA, the CDR3 is TGTGCCAGCAGACTAGCGGGGTACAATGAGCAGTTCTTC.

This rearrangement joins TRBV7-9 to TRBJ1-3, with D uncertain. Trimming pared 2 bases from V and 6 bases from J, leaving 8 bases between. CDR1 is SEHNR and CDR2 is FQNEAQ in the germline V gene (reference sequence). The CDR3 has 13 amino acids. The DNA of the CDR3 is TGTGCCAGCAGCTTATTTTCAGCAAACACCATATATTTT. This sequence encodes CASSLFSANTIYF. Filled out from reference TRBV7-9 and TRBJ1-3, the complete variable domain reads DTGVSQNPRHKITKRGQNVTFRCDPISEHNRLYWYRQTLGQGPEFLTYFQNEAQLEKSRLLSDRFSAERPKGSFSTLEIQRTEQGDSAMYLCASSLFSANTIYFGEGSWLTVV.

This chain links TRBV7-7 with TRBJ2-3; tentatively, D is TRBD2 (5 bases). V was pared by 4 bases and J by 2 bases, with 10 bases between. This CDR3 has 14 residues. Germline CDR1 and CDR2: SSHAT and FNYEAQ (reference sequence). The CDR3 region has the DNA TGTGCCAGCAGCTCCGGACTTTCCACAGATACGCAGTATTTT. Its protein is CASSSGLSTDTQYF. Drawing the rest from reference TRBV7-7 and TRBJ2-3, the complete variable domain is GAGVSQSPRYKVTKRGQDVTLRCDPISSHATLYWYQQALGQGPEFLTYFNYEAQPDKSGLPSDRFSAERPEGSISTLTIQRTEQRDSAMYRCASSSGLSTDTQYFGPGTRLTVL.

CDR3 DNA: TGTGCCAGCAGCTTAGTATCAGGGGGAGAGACCCAGTACTTC. This codes for CASSLVSGGETQYF. The gene calls are TRBV7-2 and TRBJ2-5, with TRBD1 matching over 7 bases. The CDR3 consists of 14 residues. Looked up from germline, CDR1 is SGHTA and CDR2 is FQGNSA. The junction had 3 bases not matched to a gene; V was cut back by 1 base and J by 4 bases. The full variable domain, its missing parts supplied by reference TRBV7-2 and TRBJ2-5, is GAGVSQSPSNKVTEKGKDVELRCDPISGHTALYWYRQSLGQGLEFLIYFQGNSAPDKSGLPSDRFSAERTGGSVSTLTIQRTQQEDSAVYLCASSLVSGGETQYFGPGTRLLVL.

This chain connects TRBV19 to TRBJ1-5; 8 bases match TRBD1. The germline V gene encodes CDR1 LNHDA and CDR2 SQIVND (reference sequence). The length of the CDR3 is 14 residues. The V segment lost 5 bases and the J segment 2 bases; nucleotides outside the gene matches: 2. CDR3 in amino acids: CASSDRGGNQPQHF. The CDR3 region has the DNA TGTGCCAGTAGTGACAGGGGAGGCAATCAGCCCCAGCATTTT.

The chain carries TRBV19 and TRBJ1-5; unclear D gene. Trimming shortened V by 3 bases and J by 2 bases, and 5 bases separated the two germline ends. Germline V gene lookup returns CDR1 LNHDA and CDR2 SQIVND (reference sequence). The CDR3 spans 13 residues. CDR3 in amino acids: CASSMNGNQPQHF. CDR3 DNA: TGTGCCAGTAGTATGAACGGCAATCAGCCCCAGCATTTT.

The CDR3 is CASSPRGRDHTGELFF. CDR3 coding DNA: TGTGCCAGCAGCCCCCGGGGGCGGGATCACACCGGGGAGCTGTTTTTT. The chain employs TRBV11-2 and TRBJ2-2; D tentatively reads TRBD1 or TRBD2 (6 bases each). Germline V gene lookup returns CDR1 SGHAT and CDR2 FQNNGV. Trimming stripped 5 bases from V and 3 bases from J, with 16 bases between. This CDR3 region has 16 residues.

Only a few counts were recorded for this clone. The chain couples TRBV15 to TRBJ1-4; D perhaps matches TRBD1 (5 bases). In germline, CDR1 is LNHNV, CDR2 YYDKDF (reference sequence). The CDR3 is 14 amino acids. Deletions cut 5 bases from V and 3 bases from J, with 10 bases between. The DNA of the CDR3 is TGTGCCACCAGCGGAGGGGCTGCTAATGAAAAACTGTTTTTT. Its protein product is CATSGGAANEKLFF.

The DNA of the CDR3 is TGTGCCTGGAAAACCCCGCCGGGGGGACAGGCGGACACTGAAGCTTTCTTT. Its protein product is CAWKTPPGGQADTEAFF. The V gene is TRBV30, the J gene TRBJ1-1; TRBD1 aligns across 8 bases. From germline, CDR1 is GTSNPN and CDR2 SVGIG (reference sequence). The CDR3 runs to 17 residues. J gave up 3 bases and V 4 bases, and 16 bases lay outside the gene matches.

This clone is a singleton in its sample. This chain uses TRBV10-1 with TRBJ1-3; TRBD1 is a possible D gene (6 bases). Looked up from germline, CDR1 is WNHNN and CDR2 is SYGVQD (reference sequence). This CDR3 has 15 amino acids. The V gene lost 6 bases and the J gene lost 4 bases, with 16 bases spanning the gap. CDR3 DNA: TGCGCCAGCAGCGCTACAGGGAAAGCCGGAAACACCATATATTTT. This codes for CASSATGKAGNTIYF.

The V gene is TRBV5-5, the J gene TRBJ1-6; a possible D gene is TRBD1 (5 bases). Germline-derived CDR1 and CDR2 are SGHKS and YYEKEE (reference sequence). This CDR3 is 16 amino acids long. Between the trimmed V and J ends, which lost 4 bases and 7 bases, there was a span of 18 bases. The CDR3 DNA is TGTGCCAGCAGCCCGGTGGGGGGACTGGAAAATTCACCCCTCCACTTT. Translation gives CASSPVGGLENSPLHF.

This clone was seen a handful of times. The chain links TRBV28 to TRBJ1-3; unclear D gene. Germline CDR1 reads MDHEN; CDR2 reads SYDVKM. V lost 6 bases and J lost 0, with 9 bases in between. This CDR3 is 14 amino acids long. Here the CDR3 reads CASRGRISGNTIYF. The CDR3 DNA reads as TGTGCCAGCAGAGGAAGGATCTCTGGAAACACCATATATTTT.